This T cell receptor beta chain was profiled in a study of blood T cell repertoires in COVID-19. In the original analysis: Amplified reference gene primers provided the basis for estimating nucleated cell counts. The table came from immunoSEQ multiplex PCR; TCRdb's copy has only in-frame clones and leaves some out. Clonal size and the V and J genes are those of that table, whereas D and trimming came from the DNA. The table shows under 200,000 clones, with 75% to 90% occurring only once. Germline V gene lookup returns CDR1 MNHEY and CDR2 SMNVEV (reference sequence). CDR3 length: 13 residues. V lost 5 bases and J lost 6, with 10 bases in between.

This TCR was recovered from a woman aged 55-70 years who had recovered from COVID-19. The sample was PBMCs or T cells enriched from blood (not recorded which). V gene TRBV27 combines with J gene TRBJ1-4; TRBD1 might be the D (6 bases). This chain's CDR3 is CASSTKGDEKLFF. The CDR3 nucleotides are TGTGCCAGCAGTACGAAGGGGGATGAAAAACTGTTTTTT.